This T cell receptor beta chain was observed in a study of early T cells in non-severe SARS-CoV-2 infection. Background on the study: Unsorted whole-blood RNA was sequenced in bulk, leaving chains unpaired.

Attachment of unique molecular identifiers to individual cDNA molecules was performed. Each CDR3 protein gets one entry after TCRdb re-called the 5' RACE reads with MiXCR. This sample has just over 95,000 distinct CDR3 sequences, with approximately 11% found just once. On this clonotype itself: As yet, its antigen is unknown.

This CDR3 is 14 amino acids long. V was cut by 0 bases and J by 3 bases, with 6 bases left in between. Germline CDR1 is SGDLS and CDR2 is YYNGEE. Study-level findings and limits: Matches to VDJdb favored anti-spike CD8 responses and missed private and CD4 specificities.

This receptor was taken from an adult who was a healthcare worker with PCR-confirmed SARS-CoV-2 infection or an uninfected control (not recorded which). What was sequenced was whole blood. This chain links TRBV9 with TRBJ2-2; D uncertain. The CDR3 DNA reads TGTGCCAGCAGCGTAGTCACAGACACCGGGGAGCTGTTTTTT. This gives the protein CASSVVTDTGELFF.